These 11 T cell receptor beta chains share one sample of origin, sequenced in a study of T cells in Graves' hyperthyroidism and ophthalmopathy. TCR beta CDR3 region amplification was performed from RNA transcripts. Primed by the HTBI set, a first-round RT-PCR was run on the TCR CDR3. MiXCR, run by TCRdb on the multiplex PCR reads, gives a single entry per CDR3 protein. The sample lists about 540,000 distinct CDR3 sequences, around 45% occurring once. Material: peripheral blood or thyroid tissue (not recorded which). Every receptor here comes from a woman aged 18 to 35 with Graves' hyperthyroidism.

This clonotype was detected many times. The chain employs TRBV7-2 and TRBJ1-1, with D unresolved. Germline CDR1 SGHTA, CDR2 FQGNSA. The CDR3 has 13 amino acids. V lost 0 bases and J lost 5, with 7 bases in between. DNA of the CDR3: TGTGCCAGCAGCTTAGCCGCCTGGACTGAAGCTTTCTTT. This sequence encodes CASSLAAWTEAFF.

This clonotype was recorded at least ten times. This chain connects TRBV27 to TRBJ2-7; D gene ambiguous. The V gene lost 6 bases and the J gene lost 6 bases, with 9 bases spanning the gap. Germline values: CDR1 MNHEY, CDR2 SMNVEV (reference sequence). The CDR3 totals 11 residues. CDR3 loop: CASSSGAEQYF. The DNA of the CDR3 is TGTGCCAGCAGCTCAGGCGCCGAGCAGTACTTC.

This clonotype was counted many times. The chain recombines TRBV11-2 with TRBJ2-7; D uncertain. Trimming pared 0 bases from V and 10 bases from J, leaving 19 bases between. CDR3 length: 15 amino acids. Germline V gene lookup returns CDR1 SGHAT and CDR2 FQNNGV. CDR3 bases: TGTGCCAGCAGCTTAGAATTGGCTACTCAAACCCCTCAGTACTTC. Its translation: CASSLELATQTPQYF.

This clonotype appeared many times. This sequence joins TRBV20-1 and TRBJ2-7; 9 nucleotides line up with TRBD2. The trim removed 2 bases at V and 1 base at J, leaving 6 bases unmatched. In germline, CDR1 is DFQATT, CDR2 SNEGSKA (reference sequence). There are 15 residues in the CDR3. CDR3 DNA sequence: TGCAGTGCTAGAAGGCTAGCGGGACGTTCCTACGAGCAGTACTTC. Its translation is CSARRLAGRSYEQYF.

This rearrangement joins TRBV12-3 or TRBV12-4 to TRBJ2-2; no definite D call. The CDR3 is 13 residues long. V lost 5 bases and J lost 7, with 11 bases in between. The DNA for the CDR3 is TGTGCCAGCAGTCTCACCCCGGGCGGGGAGCTGTTTTTT. Residues: CASSLTPGGELFF.

The chain links TRBV7-9 to TRBJ1-2, with 7 bases that match TRBD1. This CDR3 region has 16 residues. The V gene end was trimmed by 3 bases and the J gene end by 6 bases; junction bases not matched to a gene: 13. The germline V gene has CDR1 SEHNR and CDR2 FQNEAQ (reference sequence). The CDR3 bases are TGTGCCAGCAGCTTTTCGATGGGGCAGGGGGAAGATGGCTACACCTTC. Amino acids: CASSFSMGQGEDGYTF.

This clonotype was seen ten or more times. The chain couples TRBV20-1 to TRBJ1-2; 7 bases align to TRBD1. The CDR3 has 15 residues. After removal of 0 bases from V and 2 bases from J, the junction contained 6 bases not matched to a gene. CDR1 and CDR2 from the germline V gene are DFQATT and SNEGSKA (reference sequence). The CDR3 coding sequence is TGCAGTGCTAGAGATTTGGGACAGTTAAACTATGGCTACACCTTC. Encoded protein: CSARDLGQLNYGYTF.

For the CDR3, the DNA is TGTGCCAGCAGCCAAGAGACAGGGGCCTCGGGGGCCAACGTCCTGACTTTC. Its translation is CASSQETGASGANVLTF. V is TRBV2 and J is TRBJ2-6; 8 bases line up with TRBD1. Germline CDR1 and CDR2: SNHLY and FYNNEI. The CDR3 extends over 17 amino acids. The V segment lost 6 bases and the J segment 4 bases; nucleotides outside the gene matches: 11.

This chain joins TRBV29-1 and TRBJ1-5; TRBD1 matches at 9 bases. The CDR3 has 13 amino acids. Trimming removed 8 bases from V and 1 base from J; junction bases left unmatched: 3. Per germline, CDR1 SQVTM and CDR2 ANQGSEA. CDR3 residues: CSLGTGSNQPQHF. In DNA form, the CDR3 reads TGCAGCCTAGGGACAGGGAGCAATCAGCCCCAGCATTTT.

The CDR3 nucleotides are TGTGCCAGCAGCACCGTCCCGGGGACTGAAGCTTTCTTT. This gives the protein CASSTVPGTEAFF. The J gene is TRBJ1-1, the V gene TRBV7-9; D unclear. This CDR3 spans 13 amino acids. V was trimmed by 5 bases and J by 5 bases, leaving 12 bases between them. Germline V CDR1 and CDR2: SEHNR, FQNEAQ (reference sequence).

This clonotype has a count of ten or more. V and J are TRBV12-3 or TRBV12-4 and TRBJ1-5; D ambiguous. The CDR3 consists of 13 residues. V dropped 6 bases and J dropped 6 bases, with 12 bases sitting between them. Here the CDR3 reads CASSPRMRQPQHF. The CDR3 bases are TGTGCCAGCAGCCCCAGGATGCGTCAGCCCCAGCATTTT.